One T cell receptor beta chain is described in this entry. J was trimmed by 4 bases and V by 5 bases; bases with no gene match: 5. This CDR3 region has 15 residues. Germline lookup yields CDR1 MNHNY and CDR2 SVGAGI (reference sequence). The data stem from a study of blood T cells in healthy people across ages. The second PCR ran roughly 6 to 11 cycles with a sample-barcoded 5' primer and J-beta primers. TCRdb fed the 5' RACE reads into MiXCR, producing one record per CDR3 protein. This table holds 1.2 million to 1.5 million distinct CDR3 sequences, approximately 59% found once. The material sequenced was blood. The clonotype was recovered from a man younger than 30 in good health. The chain couples TRBV6-6 to TRBJ2-5; TRBD2 matches at 12 bases. The CDR3 sequence is CASSLGLAGTETQYF. CDR3 coding DNA: TGTGCCAGCAGTCTCGGACTAGCGGGGACAGAGACCCAGTACTTC.